The sequence of this TCR beta chain was determined in a study of blood T cell repertoires in COVID-19. CDR3 length equals 13 residues. CDR1 is SGHDT, CDR2 YYEEEE, per germline. The V and J ends lost 7 bases and 7 bases respectively, with 17 bases between them. TCRdb's table, derived via immunoSEQ multiplex PCR, lists solely in-frame clones and lacks some. Seen here are 150,000 to 200,000 clones, more than 65% observed once, and the top ten hold roughly a sixth. The source is a woman between 45 and 60 years old with acute COVID-19. The sample taken for sequencing was PBMCs or T cells enriched from blood (not recorded which). The chain joins TRBV5-6 to TRBJ1-2; D may be TRBD1 (6 bases). CDR3 sequence reads: CASGTGVGGGYTF. CDR3 DNA: TGTGCCAGCGGAACAGGAGTAGGGGGTGGCTACACCTTC.